This T cell receptor (beta chain) is from a study of cytomegalovirus exposure and HLA in healthy donors. The primer mix had 60 Vbeta and 13 Jbeta primers. Method: immunoSEQ multiplex PCR; TCRdb's copy keeps in-frame clones and lacks some. The sample yields roughly 170,000 clones, roughly three quarters seen once. The CDR3 totals 14 residues. V lost 2 bases, J lost 8 bases, and 13 bases lay in between. In germline, CDR1 is SEHNR, CDR2 FQNEAQ (reference sequence). Sequenced: PBMCs. This TCR was recovered from a woman aged 45 to 65 in good health and CMV-seropositive. V and J are TRBV7-9 and TRBJ2-1; tentative D call: TRBD1 (6 bases). This CDR3 reads CASSLLRGSDEQFF. The DNA for the CDR3 is TGTGCCAGCAGCTTACTCAGGGGATCGGATGAGCAGTTCTTC.